The present T cell receptor (beta chain) was sequenced within a study of blood T cell repertoires in COVID-19 (TCRdb year 2020). Broadly, across the study: The collaborator samples originated in the United States, Italy and Spain and spanned the acute and convalescent phases of COVID-19. The material from the prospective study consisted of cDNA or gDNA derived from T cells, B-cell-depleted T cells, or PBMCs. Subjects who had been exposed to COVID-19, were actively infected with it, or had recovered from it provided the deeply sampled blood TCRbeta repertoires that made up the dataset. The repertoires were released in a freely available public database meant as a resource for research on the immune response to SARS-CoV-2. Samples came from the ongoing ImmuneRACE study (first 160 participants) plus 1,254 subjects from 6 global collaborators. Nearly every sample came with metadata listing a de-identified subject ID, COVID-19 status, age in years and sex. Where HLA class I and class II types were available, the types were taken from metadata supplied by the sample provider, not from assay-based typing.

Remarks on this clone: This clone's antigen is unknown. There are no base qualities to consult, and no much larger clone falls within one base.

In the prospective study, participants were about 18 to 100 years old, resided in about two dozen geographic areas of the United States, and were enrolled through a virtual design. To assign participants to cohorts, the prospective study relied on clinical history that participants themselves reported in a screening survey and a study questionnaire. In the prospective study, mobile phlebotomists collected whole blood, serum and a nasopharyngeal or oropharyngeal swab from each participant. Participants in the prospective study had the option to provide additional blood draws and questionnaires over an approximately 2-month period. Blood samples from the prospective study were shipped frozen or at room temperature prior to DNA extraction. The full study reports these points: The quantity of clinical and demographic metadata differed by source and by participant and was supplied without curation.

Based on the germline V gene, the CDR1 and CDR2 sequences are MDHEN and SYDVKM. The CDR3 sequence holds 15 residues, the cysteine and phenylalanine included. The kept DNA is CDR3 alone, 45 bases in frame from the first base. V has 7 bases trimmed and J has 2 bases trimmed; junction bases matching no gene number 6. The immunoSEQ Assay, a bias-controlled multiplex PCR, was used to amplify TCRbeta CDR3 regions from genomic DNA. The authors' analysis ran thus. The number of nucleated cells in each sample was estimated by amplification of reference gene primers within the assay. To quantify the absolute abundance of each unique TCRbeta CDR3 rearrangement, sequence reads were collapsed and filtered. For each sample, productive Simpson clonality was calculated as the square root of Simpson's diversity index over productive rearrangements. The table was pulled from immuneACCESS by TCRdb, which kept in-frame rearrangements only. Such tables lose some clones; where checked, under half of the loss comes from unresolved V genes, and the rest has no known cause. Clone size and V and J calls were adopted from that table, with D and trimming inferred from the DNA. The sample includes a few hundred thousand clones, with approximately 90% observed a single time. The top ten clones comprise 1% to 1.5% of the sample.

The TCR originated in a woman aged 35 to 49 with acute COVID-19. This chain is built from TRBV28 and TRBJ2-1, with 9 bases in between that match TRBD2. Sequenced sample: PBMCs or T cells enriched from blood (not recorded which). The CDR3 reads as follows: CASILSGGTYNEQFF. The sequenced DNA: TGTGCCAGCATTCTTAGCGGGGGAACCTACAATGAGCAGTTCTTC.